The T cell receptor (beta chain) under discussion was sequenced for a study of cytomegalovirus exposure and HLA in healthy donors. Findings of the study overall: Common viral pathogens seemed to be connected with several of the most significant clusters, according to a later analysis.

With respect to this clone: Its target is not known.

PCR primers comprised 60 Vbeta and 13 Jbeta primers. Here immunoSEQ multiplex PCR was the method, and the copy in TCRdb shows in-frame clones only, minus some. The repertoire holds about 140,000 clones, with roughly three quarters as singletons. Trimming cost V 3 bases and J 4 bases, with 7 bases left between them. This CDR3 has 13 residues. Germline V gives CDR1 MDHEN, CDR2 SYDVKM. The sequenced sample consisted of PBMCs. This clonotype was sampled from a woman aged 45-59 years in good health and CMV-seronegative. The chain carries TRBV28 and TRBJ2-1; D is possibly TRBD1 (6 bases). CDR3 loop: CASSFGQYNEQFF. CDR3 sequence (DNA): TGTGCCAGCAGTTTCGGACAGTACAATGAGCAGTTCTTC.